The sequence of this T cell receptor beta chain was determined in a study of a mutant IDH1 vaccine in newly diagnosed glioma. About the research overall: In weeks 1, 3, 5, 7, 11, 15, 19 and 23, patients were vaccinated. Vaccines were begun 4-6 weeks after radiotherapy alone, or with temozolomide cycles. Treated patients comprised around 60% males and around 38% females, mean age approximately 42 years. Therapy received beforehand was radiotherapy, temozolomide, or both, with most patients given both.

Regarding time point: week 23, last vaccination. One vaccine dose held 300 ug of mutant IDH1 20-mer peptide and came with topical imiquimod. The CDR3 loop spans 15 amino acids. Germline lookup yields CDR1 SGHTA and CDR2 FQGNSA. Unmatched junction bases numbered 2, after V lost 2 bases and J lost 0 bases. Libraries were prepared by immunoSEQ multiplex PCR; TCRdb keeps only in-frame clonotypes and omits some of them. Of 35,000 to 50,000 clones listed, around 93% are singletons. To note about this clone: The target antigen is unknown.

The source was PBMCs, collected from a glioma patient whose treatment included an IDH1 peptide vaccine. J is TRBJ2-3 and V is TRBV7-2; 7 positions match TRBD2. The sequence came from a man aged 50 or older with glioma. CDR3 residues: CASSLREASTDTQYF. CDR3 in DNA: TGTGCCAGCAGCTTACGGGAGGCTAGCACAGATACGCAGTATTTT.